This TCR beta chain was recovered during a study of blood T cell repertoires in COVID-19. Study-level information: Sites in the United States, Italy and Spain provided acute and convalescent COVID-19 samples. Nucleic acid was either cDNA or gDNA, and it came from T cells, B-cell-depleted T cells, or PBMCs.

The CDR3 has 13 amino acids. Germline CDR1 reads SQVTM; CDR2 reads ANQGSEA. The assay was immunoSEQ multiplex PCR, and TCRdb's table has in-frame clones only and misses some. The table records about 140,000 clones, approximately 80% of them present only once. V gene TRBV29-1 combines with J gene TRBJ2-5, with 9 bases that match TRBD1. Sequences were obtained from peripheral blood. The TCR comes from a woman at least 80 years old in a cohort sampled during active or convalescent COVID-19. DNA for the CDR3: TGCAGTGCAACGGGACAGGGAAGAGAGACCCAGTACTTC. This codes for CSATGQGRETQYF.